One and the same sample provided the 6 T cell receptor beta chains below, sequenced in a study of blood T cell repertoires in COVID-19. Some clones are missing from TCRdb's copy, which holds only in-frame ones; the method was immunoSEQ multiplex PCR. The sample shows about 190,000 clones, about four fifths of them seen only once. Sequencing was done on a sample of peripheral blood. These receptors all come from a woman in her sixties or seventies with active or convalescent COVID-19.

Note on this clone: A read error may produce the germline difference seen at one junction end. This chain uses TRBV7-2 with TRBJ2-2; maybe TRBD2 (5 bases). The V gene's germline CDR1 is SGHTA and CDR2 FQGNSA. The CDR3 loop spans 13 amino acids. The CDR3, as DNA: TGTGCCAGCAGCTTTCTGCAAACCGGGGAACTGTTTTTT. Encoded protein: CASSFLQTGELFF.

V and J are TRBV10-3 and TRBJ2-1; 7 nucleotides match TRBD2. This CDR3 is 13 amino acids long. The trim removed 8 bases at V and 5 bases at J, leaving 6 bases unmatched. Per germline, CDR1 ENHRY and CDR2 SYGVKD. In DNA form, the CDR3 reads TGTGCCATCGCCTCGCTAGCGGACAATGAGCAGTTCTTC. It codes for CAIASLADNEQFF.

This clone was counted many times. The chain uses TRBV6-1 and TRBJ1-6, with D possibly matching TRBD1 (5 bases). This CDR3 comprises 15 residues. Germline V CDR1 and CDR2: MNHNS, SASEGT. The germline V and J ends were trimmed by 3 bases and 10 bases, with 16 bases remaining between them. DNA for the CDR3: TGTGCCAGCAGTGAGGGGGAGGGCCGGGGGTCACCCCTCCACTTT. Translating gives CASSEGEGRGSPLHF.

This chain joins TRBV6-2 or TRBV6-3 and TRBJ1-2; weak D call: TRBD1 (6 bases). In germline, CDR1 is MNHEY, CDR2 SVGEGT. V was pared by 5 bases and J by 0 bases, with 7 bases between. The CDR3 runs to 13 residues. CDR3 loop: CASSRTANYGYTF. The DNA of the CDR3 is TGTGCCAGCAGTCGGACAGCTAACTATGGCTACACCTTC.

The chain links TRBV18 to TRBJ1-1; D perhaps matches TRBD1 (6 bases). The ends were cut back, 3 bases at V and 5 bases at J, with 22 bases in the middle. Germline V gene lookup returns CDR1 KGHSH and CDR2 LQKENI. The CDR3 has 17 amino acids. The CDR3 DNA follows: TGTGCCAGCTCACCCCAGCTCGTGACAGGTGGGGGTACTGAAGCTTTCTTT. Translation gives CASSPQLVTGGGTEAFF.

The chain recombines TRBV19 with TRBJ1-2; D may be TRBD1 (5 bases). V was pared by 0 bases and J by 8 bases, with 19 bases between. CDR1 and CDR2 from the germline V gene are LNHDA and SQIVND (reference sequence). This CDR3 is 16 amino acids long. This CDR3 is CASSIDQEGQRYGYTF. For the CDR3, the DNA is TGTGCCAGTAGTATAGATCAGGAGGGGCAGCGTTACGGCTACACCTTC.